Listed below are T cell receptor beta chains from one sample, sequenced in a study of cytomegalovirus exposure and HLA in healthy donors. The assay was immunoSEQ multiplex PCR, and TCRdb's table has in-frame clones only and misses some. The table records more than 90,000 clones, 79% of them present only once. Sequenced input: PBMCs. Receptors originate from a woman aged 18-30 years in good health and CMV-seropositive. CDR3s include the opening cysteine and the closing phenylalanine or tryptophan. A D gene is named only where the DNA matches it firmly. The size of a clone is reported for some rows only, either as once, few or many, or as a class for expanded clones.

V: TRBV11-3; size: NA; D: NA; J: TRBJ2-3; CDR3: CASSLEAGDTQYF; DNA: TGTGCCAGCAGCTTAGAGGCAGGGGATACGCAGTATTTT
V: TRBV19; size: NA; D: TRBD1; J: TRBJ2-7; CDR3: CASQGQGSGEQYF; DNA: TGTGCCAGCCAGGGACAGGGATCCGGCGAGCAGTACTTC
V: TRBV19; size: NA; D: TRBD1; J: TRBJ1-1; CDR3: CASSSSIDSGQGAGTEAFF; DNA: TGTGCCAGTAGTAGCAGCATTGACTCTGGACAGGGGGCAGGCACTGAAGCTTTCTTT
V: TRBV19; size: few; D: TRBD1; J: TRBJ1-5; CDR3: CASSKKAGQGVTAQHF; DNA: TGTGCCAGTAGCAAAAAAGCGGGACAGGGAGTTACGGCCCAGCATTTT
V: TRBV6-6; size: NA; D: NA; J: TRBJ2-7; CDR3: CASSQAYEQYF; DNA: TGTGCCAGCAGCCAAGCTTACGAGCAGTACTTC
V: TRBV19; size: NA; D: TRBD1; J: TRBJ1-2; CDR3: CASTIQGFYGYTF; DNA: TGTGCCAGTACCATACAGGGGTTCTATGGCTACACCTTC
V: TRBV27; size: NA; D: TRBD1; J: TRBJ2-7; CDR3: CASSFWDRAHEQYF; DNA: TGTGCCAGCAGTTTTTGGGACAGGGCCCACGAGCAGTACTTC
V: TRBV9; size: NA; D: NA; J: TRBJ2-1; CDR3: CASSAQGSTFNEQFF; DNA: TGTGCCAGCAGCGCACAGGGATCTACGTTCAATGAGCAGTTCTTC
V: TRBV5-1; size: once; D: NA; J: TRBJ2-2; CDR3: CASSSGLLDTNTGELFF; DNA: TGCGCCAGCAGCTCGGGACTTTTAGACACGAACACCGGGGAGCTGTTTTTT
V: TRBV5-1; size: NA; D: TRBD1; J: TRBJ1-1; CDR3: CASSFTGANTEAFF; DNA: TGCGCCAGCAGTTTTACAGGGGCGAACACTGAAGCTTTCTTT
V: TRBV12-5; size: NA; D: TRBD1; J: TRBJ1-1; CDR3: CASGLQGAYTEAFF; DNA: TGTGCTAGTGGACTCCAGGGGGCGTACACTGAAGCTTTCTTT
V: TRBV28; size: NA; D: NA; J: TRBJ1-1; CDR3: CASSLGLNTEAFF; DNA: TGTGCCAGCAGTTTGGGCCTGAACACTGAAGCTTTCTTT
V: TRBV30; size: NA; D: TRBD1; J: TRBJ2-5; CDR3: CAWSVWYATGSQETQYF; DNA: TGTGCCTGGAGTGTATGGTACGCGACAGGGAGCCAAGAGACCCAGTACTTC
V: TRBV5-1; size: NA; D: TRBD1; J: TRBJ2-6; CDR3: CASSLPGYRDRVRGANVLTF; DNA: TGCGCCAGCAGCTTGCCTGGTTACCGGGACAGGGTGAGGGGGGCCAACGTCCTGACTTTC
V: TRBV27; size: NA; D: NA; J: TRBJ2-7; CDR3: CASSRSGTSYEQYF; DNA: TGTGCCAGCAGTCGCTCCGGGACTTCTTACGAGCAGTACTTC
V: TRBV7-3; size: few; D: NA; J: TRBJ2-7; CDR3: CASSLAGNSRMYF; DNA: TGTGCCAGCAGCTTAGCAGGGAATAGCCGGATGTACTTC
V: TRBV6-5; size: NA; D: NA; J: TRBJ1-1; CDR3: CASSNRVEAFF; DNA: TGTGCCAGCAGTAACCGGGTCGAAGCTTTCTTT
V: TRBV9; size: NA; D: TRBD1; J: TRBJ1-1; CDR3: CASSTGQRNTEAFF; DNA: TGTGCCAGCAGCACGGGACAGAGGAACACTGAAGCTTTCTTT
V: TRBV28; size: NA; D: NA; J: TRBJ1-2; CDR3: CASSPLTRQSYGYTF; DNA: TGTGCCAGCAGTCCACTCACTCGACAGAGCTATGGCTACACCTTC
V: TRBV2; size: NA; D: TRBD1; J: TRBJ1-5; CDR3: CASFIGRGVVGNQPQHF; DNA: TGTGCCAGTTTCATTGGCAGGGGGGTAGTTGGCAATCAGCCCCAGCATTTT
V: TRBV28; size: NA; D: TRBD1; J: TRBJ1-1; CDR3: CASSLGGTTGGRGTEAFF; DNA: TGTGCCAGCAGTTTAGGGGGTACGACAGGGGGCAGGGGCACTGAAGCTTTCTTT
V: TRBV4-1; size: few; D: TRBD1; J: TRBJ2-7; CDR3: CASSPGTAETYEQYF; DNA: TGCGCCAGCAGCCCGGGGACAGCAGAAACCTACGAGCAGTACTTC
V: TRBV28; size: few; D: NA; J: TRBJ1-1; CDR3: CASSLSVRNTEAFF; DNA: TGTGCCAGCAGTTTATCTGTCAGGAACACTGAAGCTTTCTTT
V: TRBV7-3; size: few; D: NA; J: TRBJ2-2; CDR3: CASSLTSGGDTGELFF; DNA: TGTGCCAGCAGCTTAACGTCCGGCGGGGACACCGGGGAGCTGTTTTTT
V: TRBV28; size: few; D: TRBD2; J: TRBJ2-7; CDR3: CASIVSLAGSYEQYF; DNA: TGTGCCAGCATAGTGTCCCTAGCGGGGAGCTACGAGCAGTACTTC
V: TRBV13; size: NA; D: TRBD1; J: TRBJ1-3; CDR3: CASSLRTGSGNTIYF; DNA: TGTGCCAGCAGCTTGAGGACAGGCTCTGGAAACACCATATATTTT
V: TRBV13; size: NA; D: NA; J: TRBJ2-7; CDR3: CASSPRDLDSYEQYF; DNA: TGTGCCAGCAGCCCCCGGGACTTAGACTCCTACGAGCAGTACTTC
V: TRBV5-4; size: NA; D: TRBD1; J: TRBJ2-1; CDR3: CASSFPGQGAGALVYNEQFF; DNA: TGTGCCAGCAGCTTCCCGGGACAGGGGGCAGGAGCCTTGGTTTACAATGAGCAGTTCTTC
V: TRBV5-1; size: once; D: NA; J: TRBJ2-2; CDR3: CASSTRVNTGELFF; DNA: TGCGCCAGCAGCACCAGGGTGAACACCGGGGAGCTGTTTTTT
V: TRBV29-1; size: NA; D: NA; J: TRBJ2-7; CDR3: CSVETGGLSYEQYF; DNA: TGCAGCGTTGAAACGGGCGGACTCTCCTACGAGCAGTACTTC
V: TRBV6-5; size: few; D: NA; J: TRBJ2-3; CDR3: CASSSGNTDTQYF; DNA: TGTGCCAGCAGTTCCGGGAACACAGATACGCAGTATTTT
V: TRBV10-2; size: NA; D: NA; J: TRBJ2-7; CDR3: CASSDPLTGTYEQYF; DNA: TGCGCCAGCAGTGACCCCCTAACAGGGACCTACGAGCAGTACTTC
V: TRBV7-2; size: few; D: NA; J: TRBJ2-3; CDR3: CASSPPSTDTQYF; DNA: TGTGCCAGCAGCCCTCCGAGCACAGATACGCAGTATTTT
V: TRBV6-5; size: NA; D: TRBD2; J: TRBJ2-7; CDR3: CASSRTSGYGQYF; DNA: TGTGCCAGCAGCCGGACTAGCGGGTACGGGCAGTACTTC
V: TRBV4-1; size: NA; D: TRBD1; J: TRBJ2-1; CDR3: CASSHNSGRTGNEQFF; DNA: TGCGCCAGCAGCCACAATTCAGGTAGGACAGGGAATGAGCAGTTCTTC
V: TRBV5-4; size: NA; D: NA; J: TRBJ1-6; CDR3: CASSSTGQLFSPLHF; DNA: TGTGCCAGCAGCTCCACGGGACAACTATTCTCACCCCTCCACTTT
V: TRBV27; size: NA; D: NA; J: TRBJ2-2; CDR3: CASSWRGRTGELFF; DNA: TGTGCCAGCAGCTGGAGGGGGCGGACCGGGGAGCTGTTTTTT
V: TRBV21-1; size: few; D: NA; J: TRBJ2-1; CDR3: CASTLAKRRDNEQFF; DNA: TGTGCCAGCACACTAGCGAAACGGAGGGACAATGAGCAGTTCTTC
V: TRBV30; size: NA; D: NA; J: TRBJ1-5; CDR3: CAWSDPLRRVNQPQHF; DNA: TGTGCCTGGAGTGACCCCCTCCGACGGGTCAATCAGCCCCAGCATTTT
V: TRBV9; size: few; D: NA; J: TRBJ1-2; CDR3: CASAQDSFNGYTF; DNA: TGTGCCAGCGCCCAGGACTCCTTTAATGGCTACACCTTC